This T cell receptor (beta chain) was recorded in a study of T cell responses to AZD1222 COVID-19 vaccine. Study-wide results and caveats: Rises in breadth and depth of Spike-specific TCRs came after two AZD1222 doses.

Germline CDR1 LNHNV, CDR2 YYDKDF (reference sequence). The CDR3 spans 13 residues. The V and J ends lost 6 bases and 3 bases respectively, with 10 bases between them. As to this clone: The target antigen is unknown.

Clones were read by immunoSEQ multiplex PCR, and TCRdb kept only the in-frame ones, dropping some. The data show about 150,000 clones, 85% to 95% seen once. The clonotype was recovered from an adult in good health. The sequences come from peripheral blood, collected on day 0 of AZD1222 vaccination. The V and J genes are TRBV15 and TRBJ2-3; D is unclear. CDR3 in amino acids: CATSYRVTDTQYF. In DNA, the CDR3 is TGTGCCACCAGTTACCGGGTTACAGATACGCAGTATTTT. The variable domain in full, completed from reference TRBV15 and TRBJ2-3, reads DAMVIQNPRYQVTQFGKPVTLSCSQTLNHNVMYWYQQKSSQAPKLLFHYYDKDFNNEADTPDNFQSRRPNTSFCFLDIRSPGLGDTAMYLCATSYRVTDTQYFGPGTRLTVL.